Below are 21 T cell receptor beta chains sequenced from a single sample in a study of PD-1 blockade in classical Hodgkin lymphoma. The protocol was immunoSEQ multiplex PCR, while the TCRdb copy is restricted to in-frame clones and leaves out a portion. Of approximately 90,000 clones listed, 75% to 85% are singletons. As to time point: cycle 4 day 1 (C4D1), after more than five weeks of nivolumab. Each patient experienced a relapse that followed autologous stem cell transplantation, and brentuximab vedotin exposure varied. Sample: peripheral blood mononuclear cells (PBMCs), taken before the fourth cycle of nivolumab. The source of these receptors is a human donor with classical Hodgkin lymphoma.

This clone appeared a few times. V usage is TRBV10-3 and J usage is TRBJ1-2, with 8 bases lining up with TRBD1. V was clipped by 3 bases and J by 4 bases; unmatched bases: 4. This CDR3 contains 14 residues. The germline V gene has CDR1 ENHRY and CDR2 SYGVKD. As DNA, the CDR3 is TGTGCCATCAGTGAAGGACAGGGAGGCTATGGCTACACCTTC. This sequence encodes CAISEGQGGYGYTF.

This clone was counted once. V and J are TRBV27 and TRBJ1-1; a weak D match, TRBD1 (6 bases). This CDR3 contains 14 residues. V dropped 5 bases and J dropped 4 bases, with 14 bases sitting between them. Per the germline V gene, CDR1 is MNHEY and CDR2 is SMNVEV (reference sequence). The CDR3 reads CASSEWGQATEAFF. CDR3 coding DNA: TGTGCCAGCAGTGAATGGGGGCAGGCCACTGAAGCTTTCTTT.

V gene TRBV7-2 combines with J gene TRBJ2-3; 10 bases match TRBD1. The CDR3 contains 18 residues. V was pared by 1 base and J by 1 base, with 8 bases of the junction left unmatched. Per germline, CDR1 SGHTA and CDR2 FQGNSA. The CDR3 protein is CASSLDHVGTGGTDTQYF. The CDR3, as DNA: TGTGCCAGCAGCTTAGACCACGTGGGGACAGGGGGCACAGATACGCAGTATTTT.

This clone was observed a few times. The chain couples TRBV7-2 to TRBJ1-2, with D possibly TRBD1 on 5 matching bases. Looked up from germline, CDR1 is SGHTA and CDR2 is FQGNSA. The CDR3 consists of 14 residues. Trimming stripped 0 bases from V and 7 bases from J, with 12 bases between. The CDR3 protein is CASSLAGRTPGYTF. DNA for the CDR3: TGTGCCAGCAGCTTAGCGGGGAGGACACCTGGCTACACCTTC.

The CDR3 bases are TGTGCCTGGGGGGGAGTGCTCGGAAACACCATATATTTT. Its translation is CAWGGVLGNTIYF. The rearrangement links TRBV30 to TRBJ1-3, with D tentatively TRBD1 (5 bases). Trimming removed 5 bases at V and 4 bases at J, with 12 bases between. Per germline, CDR1 GTSNPN and CDR2 SVGIG (reference sequence). The length of the CDR3 is 13 residues.

The chain joins TRBV10-1 to TRBJ2-7; D might be TRBD1 or TRBD2, each matching 5 bases. Per the germline V gene, CDR1 is WNHNN and CDR2 is SYGVQD (reference sequence). This CDR3 region has 17 residues. Deletions cut 2 bases from V and 1 base from J, with 18 bases between. CDR3 amino acids: CASSETTGDGRSYEQYF. CDR3 nucleotide sequence: TGCGCCAGCAGTGAGACAACCGGGGACGGGCGATCCTACGAGCAGTACTTC.

The rearrangement uses TRBV7-3 and TRBJ2-1; TRBD2 matches 12 bases. CDR1 SGHTA and CDR2 FQGTGA come from the germline V gene. V shed 5 bases and J 5 bases; nucleotides not matched to a gene: 7. This CDR3 has 16 amino acids. In DNA, the CDR3 is TGTGCCAGCAGCCCCCCTGGACTAGCGGGACACAATGAGCAGTTCTTC. Translated, it gives CASSPPGLAGHNEQFF.

This clone has just a few counts. The chain carries TRBV15 and TRBJ2-7; 9 bases fit TRBD1. The V gene end was trimmed by 3 bases and the J gene end by 1 base; junction bases not matched to a gene: 7. Germline lookup yields CDR1 LNHNV and CDR2 YYDKDF (reference sequence). This CDR3 region has 16 residues. CDR3 residues: CATSSPGQGRSYEQYF. The CDR3 DNA reads as TGTGCCACCAGCAGCCCGGGACAGGGTAGGTCCTACGAGCAGTACTTC.

The gene calls are TRBV10-3 and TRBJ2-2; D may be TRBD2 (6 bases). Germline V gene sequence: CDR1 ENHRY, CDR2 SYGVKD. The CDR3 length is 13 residues. V lost 11 bases and J lost 7, with 17 bases in between. The CDR3 DNA is TGTGCCCCCCGAGGAGGGACCGGCGGGGAGCTGTTTTTT. Protein product: CAPRGGTGGELFF.

The chain is built from TRBV18 and TRBJ2-5, with TRBD2 matching over 11 bases. The length of the CDR3 is 18 residues. The V and J ends lost 6 bases and 4 bases, in that order; junction bases with no gene match: 16. The germline CDR1 and CDR2 sequences are KGHSH and LQKENI. CDR3 amino acids: CASSRIGTSGPLGETQYF. DNA for the CDR3: TGTGCCAGCTCCAGGATAGGGACTAGCGGTCCATTGGGAGAGACCCAGTACTTC.

J is TRBJ1-1 and V is TRBV28, with D possibly being TRBD1 (6 bases). The CDR3 sequence is 11 residues long. V dropped 3 bases and J dropped 12 bases, with 11 bases sitting between them. Germline values: CDR1 MDHEN, CDR2 SYDVKM. The chain's CDR3 is CASSFPRGTFF. In DNA, the CDR3 is TGTGCCAGCAGTTTTCCCAGGGGTACTTTCTTT.

The chain links TRBV19 to TRBJ1-1; a weak D match, TRBD1 (5 bases). The germline gives CDR1 LNHDA, CDR2 SQIVND (reference sequence). The CDR3 runs to 15 residues. V lost 9 bases and J lost 2, with 19 bases in between. Here the CDR3 reads CASGGITQRNTEAFF. The CDR3 DNA sequence: TGTGCCAGCGGGGGGATTACTCAGAGAAACACTGAAGCTTTCTTT.

The chain recombines TRBV18 with TRBJ1-1; TRBD1 agrees at 8 bases. CDR3 length: 15 residues. The germline CDR1 and CDR2 sequences are KGHSH and LQKENI. Losses at the gene ends were 6 bases for V and 5 bases for J; bases not matched to a gene: 11. Here the CDR3 reads CASSPTWTGNTEAFF. CDR3 bases: TGTGCCAGCTCCCCCACTTGGACAGGGAATACTGAAGCTTTCTTT.

The chain links TRBV4-3 to TRBJ1-1, with D perhaps TRBD1 (6 bases). V lost 0 bases and J lost 7, with 15 bases in between. Germline values: CDR1 LGHNA, CDR2 YSLEER. There are 15 residues in the CDR3. The CDR3, as DNA: TGCGCCAGCAGCCAAGATGGGGGGCTTAGCGGTGAAGCTTTCTTT. This translates into CASSQDGGLSGEAFF.

The genes are TRBV7-8 and TRBJ2-2; D tentatively fits TRBD1 or TRBD2 (5 bases each). In germline, CDR1 is SGHVS, CDR2 FQNEAQ. V lost 5 bases to trimming and J lost 0 bases, with 10 bases between them. The CDR3 length is 15 residues. CDR3 residues: CASSPGPTNTGELFF. CDR3 nucleotides: TGTGCCAGCAGCCCGGGACCGACGAACACCGGGGAGCTGTTTTTT.

J is TRBJ2-1 and V is TRBV2; D remains ambiguous. CDR1 SNHLY and CDR2 FYNNEI come from the germline V gene. Trimming shortened V by 8 bases and J by 8 bases, and 19 bases separated the two germline ends. CDR3 size: 14 residues. CDR3 sequence: CASRRSSPGDEQFF. The DNA for the CDR3 is TGTGCCAGCCGAAGGTCAAGTCCGGGCGATGAGCAGTTCTTC.

This sequence joins TRBV7-8 and TRBJ1-6; D is undetermined. The CDR3 is 13 residues long. V shed 5 bases and J shed 5 bases, with 7 bases lying between them. Germline CDR1 SGHVS, CDR2 FQNEAQ. CDR3 residues: CASSLRDNSPLHF. The CDR3 DNA reads TGTGCCAGCAGCCTACGGGATAATTCACCCCTCCACTTT.

V and J are TRBV27 and TRBJ1-1, with D unresolved. This CDR3 is 14 amino acids long. Germline CDR1 and CDR2: MNHEY and SMNVEV (reference sequence). V gave up 3 bases and J gave up 11 bases, with 19 bases separating them. CDR3 amino acids: CASSFSATVMRAFF. The CDR3 nucleotides read TGTGCCAGCAGTTTTAGTGCGACGGTCATGCGTGCTTTCTTT.

The genes are TRBV6-5 and TRBJ1-6; unclear D gene. Germline CDR1 and CDR2: MNHEY and SVGAGI. This CDR3 is built from 12 residues. Trimming took off 3 bases at V and 6 bases at J, with 3 bases between the two ends. The CDR3 sequence: CASSYRNSPLHF. In DNA, the CDR3 is TGTGCCAGCAGTTATCGTAATTCACCCCTCCACTTT.

V and J are TRBV19 and TRBJ1-5, with TRBD1 identical over 9 bases. Germline V gene lookup returns CDR1 LNHDA and CDR2 SQIVND (reference sequence). Trimming removed 6 bases from V and 0 bases from J; junction bases left unmatched: 9. The CDR3 consists of 17 residues. Written as DNA, the CDR3 is TGTGCCAGTAGGACAACAGGGGGCGGATATAGCAATCAGCCCCAGCATTTT. It codes for CASRTTGGGYSNQPQHF. Full variable domain (rest looked up from reference TRBV19 and TRBJ1-5): DGGITQSPKYLFRKEGQNVTLSCEQNLNHDAMYWYRQDPGQGLRLIYYSQIVNDFQKGDIAEGYSVSREKKESFPLTVTSAQKNPTAFYLCASRTTGGGYSNQPQHFGDGTRLSIL.

This clone was seen once. The CDR3 DNA sequence: TGTGCCATCAGGACTAGCGGGGAAACCTCTACGCAGTATTTT. Protein: CAIRTSGETSTQYF. The chain uses TRBV10-3 and TRBJ2-3; 11 nucleotides match TRBD2. V was pared by 6 bases and J by 8 bases, with 7 bases of the junction left unmatched. From germline, CDR1 is ENHRY and CDR2 SYGVKD. The length of the CDR3 is 14 residues.